Listed below are T cell receptor beta chains from one sample, sequenced in a study of cytomegalovirus exposure and HLA in healthy donors. Using immunoSEQ multiplex PCR, the repertoire was profiled, and TCRdb retains in-frame clones only, with some absent. The sample consists of approximately 170,000 clones, roughly 89% of them appearing once. The specimen was PBMCs. The origin of the receptors is a woman aged 18-35 years in good health and CMV-seropositive. CDR3s include the opening cysteine and the closing phenylalanine or tryptophan. Fields, in order: D gene, J gene, CDR3 length, V gene, clone size, CDR3 DNA, CDR3 protein. The D gene is left open where the match is weak. Rows give clone size only sometimes, using once, few, many, or a class for an expanded clone.

d_gene: TRBD1; j_gene: TRBJ2-7; len: 14; v_gene: TRBV4-3; abundance: .; CDR3nt: TGCGCCAGCAGCCACCCAGACAGGGAGTACGAGCAGTACTTC; CDR3aa: CASSHPDREYEQYF
d_gene: TRBD2; j_gene: TRBJ2-1; len: 16; v_gene: TRBV6-5; abundance: once; CDR3nt: TGTGCCAGCAGTTACCTAAGCGGGAGGGCATACAATGAGCAGTTCTTC; CDR3aa: CASSYLSGRAYNEQFF
d_gene: .; j_gene: TRBJ2-5; len: 20; v_gene: TRBV6-1; abundance: .; CDR3nt: TGTGCCAGCAGTGACGATAGAACGGCCGCCGGACTCTTAAGGAAAGAGACCCAGTACTTC; CDR3aa: CASSDDRTAAGLLRKETQYF
d_gene: .; j_gene: TRBJ2-5; len: 11; v_gene: TRBV7-2; abundance: .; CDR3nt: TGTGCCAGCGAAAGGGGCGAGACCCAGTACTTC; CDR3aa: CASERGETQYF
d_gene: .; j_gene: TRBJ1-2; len: 16; v_gene: TRBV7-8; abundance: .; CDR3nt: TGTGCCAGCAGCTTAGTGCGGGACGGAGGGCAATATGGCTACACCTTC; CDR3aa: CASSLVRDGGQYGYTF
d_gene: TRBD1; j_gene: TRBJ2-7; len: 15; v_gene: TRBV6-1; abundance: .; CDR3nt: TGTGCCAGCAGTATATGGACAGGGGGTGCCTACGAGCAGTACTTC; CDR3aa: CASSIWTGGAYEQYF
d_gene: TRBD2; j_gene: TRBJ2-2; len: 16; v_gene: TRBV5-4; abundance: .; CDR3nt: TGTGCCAGCAGCCCGAGACTAGCGGGAGGTTCCGGGGAGCTGTTTTTT; CDR3aa: CASSPRLAGGSGELFF
d_gene: TRBD1; j_gene: TRBJ2-7; len: 14; v_gene: TRBV30; abundance: once; CDR3nt: TGTGCCTGGAGCCCCGGGACAGGCGGGTACGAGCAGTACTTC; CDR3aa: CAWSPGTGGYEQYF
d_gene: .; j_gene: TRBJ1-6; len: 16; v_gene: TRBV11-2; abundance: .; CDR3nt: TGTGCCAGCAGCTTAGGGGGACACGCATCGGGATCACCCCTCCACTTT; CDR3aa: CASSLGGHASGSPLHF
d_gene: TRBD1; j_gene: TRBJ1-1; len: 16; v_gene: TRBV19; abundance: .; CDR3nt: TGTGCCAGTAGTCGATCGGACAGGGGGTATCGGACTGAAGCTTTCTTT; CDR3aa: CASSRSDRGYRTEAFF
d_gene: TRBD1; j_gene: TRBJ2-5; len: 14; v_gene: TRBV6-5; abundance: few; CDR3nt: TGTGCCAGCAGTTCCGGGACAGGGCAAGAGACCCAGTACTTC; CDR3aa: CASSSGTGQETQYF
d_gene: TRBD2; j_gene: TRBJ2-1; len: 16; v_gene: TRBV5-1; abundance: .; CDR3nt: TGCGCCAGCAGCTTGGGTGCGGGGGGACTCTACAATGAGCAGTTCTTC; CDR3aa: CASSLGAGGLYNEQFF
d_gene: .; j_gene: TRBJ2-5; len: 13; v_gene: TRBV11-3; abundance: .; CDR3nt: TGTGCCAGCAGCCGGGACAACCAAGAGACCCAGTACTTC; CDR3aa: CASSRDNQETQYF
d_gene: .; j_gene: TRBJ2-3; len: 15; v_gene: TRBV6-5; abundance: .; CDR3nt: TGTGCCAGCAGTACCCCGGGGGTGAGAGGAGATACGCAGTATTTT; CDR3aa: CASSTPGVRGDTQYF
d_gene: .; j_gene: TRBJ1-1; len: 13; v_gene: TRBV4-3; abundance: .; CDR3nt: TGCGCCAGCAGCCAAGATTGGAGATCTGAAGCTTTCTTT; CDR3aa: CASSQDWRSEAFF
d_gene: .; j_gene: TRBJ2-7; len: 12; v_gene: TRBV29-1; abundance: .; CDR3nt: TGCAGCGTCCGAGGTAGCGGCTACGAGCAGTACTTC; CDR3aa: CSVRGSGYEQYF
d_gene: TRBD2; j_gene: TRBJ2-5; len: 14; v_gene: TRBV4-2; abundance: .; CDR3nt: TGTGCCAGCAGCCAAGATGCTAGCGGAGAGACCCAGTACTTC; CDR3aa: CASSQDASGETQYF
d_gene: TRBD2; j_gene: TRBJ2-3; len: 14; v_gene: TRBV19; abundance: .; CDR3nt: TGTGCCAGTAGTACCCTAGCGGGAGGTGGTACGCAGTATTTT; CDR3aa: CASSTLAGGGTQYF
d_gene: .; j_gene: TRBJ1-2; len: 14; v_gene: TRBV4-1; abundance: .; CDR3nt: TGCGCCAGCAGCTCGCCTGGGGGGGGCTATGGCTACACCTTC; CDR3aa: CASSSPGGGYGYTF
d_gene: TRBD1; j_gene: TRBJ2-1; len: 15; v_gene: TRBV11-3; abundance: .; CDR3nt: TGTGCCAGCAGCCCGCGGACGGACAGGGACAATGAGCAGTTCTTC; CDR3aa: CASSPRTDRDNEQFF
d_gene: TRBD1; j_gene: TRBJ2-7; len: 12; v_gene: TRBV19; abundance: .; CDR3nt: TGTGCCAGTGCCGGACAGGGGTCCGAGCAGTACTTC; CDR3aa: CASAGQGSEQYF
d_gene: TRBD1; j_gene: TRBJ2-5; len: 16; v_gene: TRBV5-1; abundance: .; CDR3nt: TGCGCCAGCAGCACCCTAAGAGGGGGCGATGGCGAGACCCAGTACTTC; CDR3aa: CASSTLRGGDGETQYF
d_gene: TRBD2; j_gene: TRBJ2-7; len: 15; v_gene: TRBV6-1; abundance: .; CDR3nt: TGTGCCAGCAGTGAACGGGCGGGAGGGCCCTACGAGCAGTACTTC; CDR3aa: CASSERAGGPYEQYF
d_gene: TRBD2; j_gene: TRBJ2-1; len: 17; v_gene: TRBV11-2; abundance: .; CDR3nt: TGTGCCAGCAGCTTAGATACGGGACTAGGGGCCTACAATGAGCAGTTCTTC; CDR3aa: CASSLDTGLGAYNEQFF
d_gene: TRBD1; j_gene: TRBJ2-2; len: 15; v_gene: TRBV19; abundance: .; CDR3nt: TGTGCCAGCACCGACAGGGGGGGGAACACCGGGGAGCTGTTTTTT; CDR3aa: CASTDRGGNTGELFF
d_gene: .; j_gene: TRBJ1-2; len: 14; v_gene: TRBV2; abundance: .; CDR3nt: TGTGCCAGCAGTGAAATAGGGGCGTCCTATGGCTACACCTTC; CDR3aa: CASSEIGASYGYTF
d_gene: .; j_gene: TRBJ1-2; len: 17; v_gene: TRBV4-1; abundance: .; CDR3nt: TGCGCCAGCAGCCAAGTACCAGGCTCCAGTGCGATCTATGGCTACACCTTC; CDR3aa: CASSQVPGSSAIYGYTF
d_gene: TRBD1; j_gene: TRBJ1-2; len: 14; v_gene: TRBV19; abundance: .; CDR3nt: TGTGCCAGTAGTACACTCGGGACAGCATATGGCTACACCTTC; CDR3aa: CASSTLGTAYGYTF
d_gene: TRBD1; j_gene: TRBJ2-1; len: 13; v_gene: TRBV2; abundance: .; CDR3nt: TGTGCCAGCAGTCCACTCCAAGGGGGCCGTGGTTTCTTC; CDR3aa: CASSPLQGGRGFF
d_gene: .; j_gene: TRBJ1-1; len: 14; v_gene: TRBV28; abundance: .; CDR3nt: TGTGCCAGCAGTTTGGGTAGGGGGAACACTGAAGCTTTCTTT; CDR3aa: CASSLGRGNTEAFF
d_gene: TRBD1; j_gene: TRBJ1-2; len: 13; v_gene: TRBV6-6; abundance: .; CDR3nt: TGTGCCAGCAGACCACAGGGGACCGATGGCTACACCTTC; CDR3aa: CASRPQGTDGYTF
d_gene: TRBD1; j_gene: TRBJ1-5; len: 16; v_gene: TRBV27; abundance: .; CDR3nt: TGTGCCAGCAGTTTATCTTGGGGACAGAGCAATCAGCCCCAGCATTTT; CDR3aa: CASSLSWGQSNQPQHF
d_gene: TRBD2; j_gene: TRBJ2-3; len: 15; v_gene: TRBV9; abundance: .; CDR3nt: TGTGCCAGCAGCGGGAGGGGGAGCGGGGGTGGTACGCAGTATTTT; CDR3aa: CASSGRGSGGGTQYF
d_gene: TRBD1; j_gene: TRBJ1-5; len: 15; v_gene: TRBV6-6; abundance: .; CDR3nt: TGTGCCAGCAGTATACAGGGGGCGAGGAATCAGCCCCAGCATTTT; CDR3aa: CASSIQGARNQPQHF
d_gene: .; j_gene: TRBJ2-7; len: 13; v_gene: TRBV14; abundance: .; CDR3nt: TGTGCCAGCAGCCAAGAATCCGGGTACGAGCAGTACTTC; CDR3aa: CASSQESGYEQYF
d_gene: .; j_gene: TRBJ2-2; len: 16; v_gene: TRBV5-1; abundance: .; CDR3nt: TGCGCCAGCAGCCCTCAGGGCGGGGATGGAACCGGGGAGCTGTTTTTT; CDR3aa: CASSPQGGDGTGELFF
d_gene: TRBD1; j_gene: TRBJ2-7; len: 14; v_gene: TRBV7-8; abundance: .; CDR3nt: TGTGCCAGCAGCTTAGGCCAGGGGGTTTACGAGCAGTACTTC; CDR3aa: CASSLGQGVYEQYF
d_gene: .; j_gene: TRBJ1-2; len: 13; v_gene: TRBV10-3; abundance: once; CDR3nt: TGTGCCATCAAAACTCGAGGTGGGGACAGCTACACCTTC; CDR3aa: CAIKTRGGDSYTF
d_gene: TRBD1; j_gene: TRBJ1-1; len: 14; v_gene: TRBV5-4; abundance: .; CDR3nt: TGTGCCAGCAGCCCATCGGGACAGATTACTGAAGCTTTCTTT; CDR3aa: CASSPSGQITEAFF
d_gene: .; j_gene: TRBJ2-1; len: 13; v_gene: TRBV12-2; abundance: .; CDR3nt: TGTGCACACCCGGGGTTCAGGTTGAATGAGCAGTTCTTC; CDR3aa: CAHPGFRLNEQFF
d_gene: TRBD1; j_gene: TRBJ1-4; len: 15; v_gene: TRBV7-9; abundance: .; CDR3nt: TGTGCCAGCAGCCTAGGGGGCAATGTTAATGAAAAACTGTTTTTT; CDR3aa: CASSLGGNVNEKLFF
d_gene: TRBD2; j_gene: TRBJ2-1; len: 17; v_gene: TRBV7-8; abundance: once; CDR3nt: TGTGCCAGCAGCCTCATCCCGGGACTAGCGGGATCCAATGCGCAGTTCTTC; CDR3aa: CASSLIPGLAGSNAQFF
d_gene: .; j_gene: TRBJ1-5; len: 13; v_gene: TRBV6-5; abundance: .; CDR3nt: TGTGCCAGCAGTTACCGGGGTAATCAGCCCCAGCATTTT; CDR3aa: CASSYRGNQPQHF
d_gene: TRBD2; j_gene: TRBJ2-7; len: 19; v_gene: TRBV7-9; abundance: .; CDR3nt: TGTGCCAGCAGCCCCGGACTAGCGGGAGGGAATTTTTTGGGCTACGAGCAGTACTTC; CDR3aa: CASSPGLAGGNFLGYEQYF
d_gene: TRBD1; j_gene: TRBJ2-3; len: 17; v_gene: TRBV5-1; abundance: .; CDR3nt: TGCGCCAGCAGCTATACAGGGGCGCCGAAACCCACAGATACGCAGTATTTT; CDR3aa: CASSYTGAPKPTDTQYF
d_gene: TRBD1; j_gene: TRBJ1-5; len: 15; v_gene: TRBV9; abundance: .; CDR3nt: TGTGCCAGCAGCGAGGGGACAGGGGGTTATCAGCCCCAGCATTTT; CDR3aa: CASSEGTGGYQPQHF
d_gene: .; j_gene: TRBJ2-5; len: 13; v_gene: TRBV6-5; abundance: .; CDR3nt: TGTGCCAGCAGTTACGGGCAGGGGAGGACCCAGTACTTC; CDR3aa: CASSYGQGRTQYF
d_gene: TRBD1; j_gene: TRBJ2-2; len: 16; v_gene: TRBV7-9; abundance: .; CDR3nt: TGTGCCAGCAGCTTTAGCGACAGGGGACCCACCGGGGAGCTGTTTTTT; CDR3aa: CASSFSDRGPTGELFF
d_gene: .; j_gene: TRBJ2-2; len: 14; v_gene: TRBV5-4; abundance: .; CDR3nt: TGTGCCAGCAGAATACAGGGTAACACCGGGGAGCTGTTTTTT; CDR3aa: CASRIQGNTGELFF
d_gene: .; j_gene: TRBJ1-1; len: 13; v_gene: TRBV5-1; abundance: .; CDR3nt: TGCGCCAGCAGCCTTAACAGGAACACTGAAGCTTTCTTT; CDR3aa: CASSLNRNTEAFF
d_gene: .; j_gene: TRBJ2-7; len: 15; v_gene: TRBV5-1; abundance: .; CDR3nt: TGCGCCAGCAGCTTGGATGGGGGGAATGGCTACGAGCAGTACTTC; CDR3aa: CASSLDGGNGYEQYF
d_gene: TRBD1; j_gene: TRBJ1-3; len: 19; v_gene: TRBV28; abundance: .; CDR3nt: TGTGCCAGCAGTGCTTTTCTAGGACAGGGGTATGTCTCTGGAAACACCATATATTTT; CDR3aa: CASSAFLGQGYVSGNTIYF
d_gene: .; j_gene: TRBJ1-6; len: 15; v_gene: TRBV6-1; abundance: .; CDR3nt: TGTGCCAGCAGTGCCCTGGGGCAAAATAATTCACCCCTCCACTTT; CDR3aa: CASSALGQNNSPLHF
d_gene: .; j_gene: TRBJ2-1; len: 13; v_gene: TRBV5-1; abundance: .; CDR3nt: TGCGCCAGCAGCTTGGGGTCTGGAGTTGAGCAGTTCTTC; CDR3aa: CASSLGSGVEQFF
d_gene: .; j_gene: TRBJ2-3; len: 18; v_gene: TRBV11-3; abundance: .; CDR3nt: TGTGCCAGCAGCTTAGGGAGCGCGGGGGCTACCCGAGGAGATACGCAGTATTTT; CDR3aa: CASSLGSAGATRGDTQYF
d_gene: .; j_gene: TRBJ2-1; len: 15; v_gene: TRBV5-5; abundance: .; CDR3nt: TGTGCCAGCAGCTTGGGGACAGTATTAGGTAATGAGCAGTTCTTC; CDR3aa: CASSLGTVLGNEQFF
d_gene: TRBD1; j_gene: TRBJ1-1; len: 15; v_gene: TRBV15; abundance: .; CDR3nt: TGTGCCACCAGCAGAAGAACAGGGGGGGACACTGAAGCTTTCTTT; CDR3aa: CATSRRTGGDTEAFF
d_gene: TRBD2; j_gene: TRBJ2-3; len: 17; v_gene: TRBV18; abundance: once; CDR3nt: TGTGCCAGCTCACCAGGGTCGTTGGGGAGGGGAGCAGATACGCAGTATTTT; CDR3aa: CASSPGSLGRGADTQYF
d_gene: .; j_gene: TRBJ2-1; len: 16; v_gene: TRBV18; abundance: .; CDR3nt: TGTGCCAGCTCTCGCCTGGACAGCTCGACCTACAATGAGCAGTTCTTC; CDR3aa: CASSRLDSSTYNEQFF